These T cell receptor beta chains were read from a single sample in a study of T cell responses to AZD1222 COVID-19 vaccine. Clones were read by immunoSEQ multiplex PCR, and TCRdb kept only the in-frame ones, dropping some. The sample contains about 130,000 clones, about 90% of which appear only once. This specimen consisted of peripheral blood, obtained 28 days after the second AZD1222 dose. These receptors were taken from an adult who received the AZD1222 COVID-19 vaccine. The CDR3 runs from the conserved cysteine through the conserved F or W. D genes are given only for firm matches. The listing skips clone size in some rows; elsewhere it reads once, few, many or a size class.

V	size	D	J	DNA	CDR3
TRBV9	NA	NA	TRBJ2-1	TGTGCCAGCAGCGTAAGGAGCTCCTACAATGAGCAGTTCTTC	CASSVRSSYNEQFF
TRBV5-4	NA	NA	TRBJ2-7	TGTGCCAGCACCCTACAGGGGAGGAACGAGCAGTACTTC	CASTLQGRNEQYF
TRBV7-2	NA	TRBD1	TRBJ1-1	TGTGCCAGCAGCCGCCGACAGGGCCCCACTGAAGCTTTCTTT	CASSRRQGPTEAFF
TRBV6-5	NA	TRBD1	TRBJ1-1	TGTGCCAGCAGTCCGACAGGGAGCACTGAAGCTTTCTTT	CASSPTGSTEAFF
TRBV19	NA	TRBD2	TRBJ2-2	TGTGCCAGTAGTATGGGACTAGCGGGAGTCACCGGGGAGCTGTTTTTT	CASSMGLAGVTGELFF
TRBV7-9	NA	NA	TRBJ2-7	TGTGCCAGCAGCTTAGAGGGGACTTACACGCCTCGAGAGCAGTACTTC	CASSLEGTYTPREQYF
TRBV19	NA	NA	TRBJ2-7	TGTGCCAGTAGTATTTGGGCTAGCGCGAGCTCCTACGAGCAGTACTTC	CASSIWASASSYEQYF
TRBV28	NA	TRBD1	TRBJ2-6	TGTGCCAGCAGAGACAGGGGCTCTGGGGCCAACGTCCTGACTTTC	CASRDRGSGANVLTF
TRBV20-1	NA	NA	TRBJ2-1	TGCAGTGCTAGTCGAGGCGGCATCTCCTACAATGAGCAGTTCTTC	CSASRGGISYNEQFF
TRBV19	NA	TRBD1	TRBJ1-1	TGTGCCAGTAGTATGGCCGGGACAGGGGGCGGCACTGAAGCTTTCTTT	CASSMAGTGGGTEAFF
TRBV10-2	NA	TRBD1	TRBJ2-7	TGCGCCAGCAGTGAGTCGGACAGGGTCAGTGCCTACGAGCAGTACTTC	CASSESDRVSAYEQYF
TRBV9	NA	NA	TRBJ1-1	TGTGCCAGCAGCGTAGCCGTTAACACTGAAGCTTTCTTT	CASSVAVNTEAFF
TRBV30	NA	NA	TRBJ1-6	TGTGCCTGGAGTACAGGGTTTGGCTCCTATAATTCACCCCTCCACTTT	CAWSTGFGSYNSPLHF
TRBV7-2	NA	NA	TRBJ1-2	TGTGCCAGCAGCTTAAACACTAACTATGGCTACACCTTC	CASSLNTNYGYTF
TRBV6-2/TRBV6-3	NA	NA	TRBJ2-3	TGTGCCAGCAGTCTTGTAGAGGACGCAGATACGCAGTATTTT	CASSLVEDADTQYF
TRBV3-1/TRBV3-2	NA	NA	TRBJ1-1	TGTGCCAGCAGGCGGACACAGAACACTGAAGCTTTCTTT	CASRRTQNTEAFF
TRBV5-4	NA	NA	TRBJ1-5	TGTGCCAGCAGCTTGGGGGAGGATCAGCCCCAGCATTTT	CASSLGEDQPQHF
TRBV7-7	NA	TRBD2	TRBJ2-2	TGTGCCAGCAGCTCGACTAGCCCGAACACCGGGGAGCTGTTTTTT	CASSSTSPNTGELFF
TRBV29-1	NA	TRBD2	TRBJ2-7	TGCAGCGGGATAGGAGCGGGAGAATACGAGCAGTACTTC	CSGIGAGEYEQYF
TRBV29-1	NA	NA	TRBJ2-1	TGCAGCGTTAAACGAGGAAATGAGCAGTTCTTC	CSVKRGNEQFF
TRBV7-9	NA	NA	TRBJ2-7	TGTGCCAGCAGCTTAGCGGGGTACGACACTGACTCCGAGCAGTACTTC	CASSLAGYDTDSEQYF
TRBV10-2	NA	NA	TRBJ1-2	TGCGCCAGCAGTGAGCAGGTTTCTAACTATGGCTACACCTTC	CASSEQVSNYGYTF
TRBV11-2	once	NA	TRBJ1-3	TGTGCCAGCAGCTTATTCAGGTCGAGGGACATGATAAACACCATATATTTT	CASSLFRSRDMINTIYF
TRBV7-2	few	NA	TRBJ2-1	TGTGCCAGCAGCTTAGATTCCGGGAGTCCCTACAATGAGCAGTTCTTC	CASSLDSGSPYNEQFF
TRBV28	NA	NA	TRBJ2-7	TGTGCCAGCACCCCGGGTAGCGGCTACGAGCAGTACTTC	CASTPGSGYEQYF
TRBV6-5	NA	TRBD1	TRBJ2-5	TGTGCCAGCAGTTACGGGACAGGGGAAGAGACCCAGTACTTC	CASSYGTGEETQYF
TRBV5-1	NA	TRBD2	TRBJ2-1	TGCGCCAGCAGCTTTTTTAGCGGGAGCCAATACAATGAGCAGTTCTTC	CASSFFSGSQYNEQFF
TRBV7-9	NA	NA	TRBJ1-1	TGTGCCAGCAGCTTAGGGGGGGATGCAGCTTTCTTT	CASSLGGDAAFF
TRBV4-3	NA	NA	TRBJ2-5	TGCGCCAGCAGCCCTTTGGGAGCGGGTCAAGAGACCCAGTACTTC	CASSPLGAGQETQYF
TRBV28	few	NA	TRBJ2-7	TGTGCCAGCGCGATTGGGGACTCCAGCTCCTACGAGCAGTACTTC	CASAIGDSSSYEQYF
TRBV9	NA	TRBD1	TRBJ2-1	TGTGCCAGCGGACCTGACAGGGCCCTAAACCTCGTCGATGAGCAGTTCTTC	CASGPDRALNLVDEQFF